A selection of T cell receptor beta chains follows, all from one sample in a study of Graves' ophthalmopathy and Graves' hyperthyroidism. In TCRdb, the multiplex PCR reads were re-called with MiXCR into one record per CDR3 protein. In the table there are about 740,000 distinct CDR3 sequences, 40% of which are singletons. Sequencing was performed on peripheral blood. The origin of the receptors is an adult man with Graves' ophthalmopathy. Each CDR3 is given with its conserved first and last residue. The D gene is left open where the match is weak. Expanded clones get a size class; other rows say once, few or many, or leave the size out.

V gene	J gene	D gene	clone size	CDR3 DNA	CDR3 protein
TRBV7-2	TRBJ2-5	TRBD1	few	TGTGCCAGCACCGCCGATGGGACAGGGAACCAAGAGACCCAGTACTTC	CASTADGTGNQETQYF
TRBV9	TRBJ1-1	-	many	TGTGCCAGCAGTGTGGTTTTGAACACTGAAGCTTTCTTT	CASSVVLNTEAFF
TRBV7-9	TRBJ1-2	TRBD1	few	TGTGCCAGCAGCCGTAGCCGGGACAGGGGTCTCTATGGCTACACCTTC	CASSRSRDRGLYGYTF
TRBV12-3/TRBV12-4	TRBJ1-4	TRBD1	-	TGTGCCAGCAGTTTGTTGGGCAGGGGGCCTGAAAAACTGTTTTTT	CASSLLGRGPEKLFF
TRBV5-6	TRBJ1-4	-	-	TGTGCCAGCAGCCAAGACCGGTACCGGGCAGGGGATGAAAAACTGTTTTTT	CASSQDRYRAGDEKLFF
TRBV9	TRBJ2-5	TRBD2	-	TGTGCCAGCAGCGTCGGACTAGCGGCCACAGAGACCCAGTACTTC	CASSVGLAATETQYF
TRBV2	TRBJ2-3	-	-	TGTGCCAGCAGTGAGAGTGCCTGGGGCAGTTCAGCAGATACGCAGTATTTT	CASSESAWGSSADTQYF
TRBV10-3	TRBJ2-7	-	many	TGTGCCACCGGGGAAGCCTACGAGCAGTACTTC	CATGEAYEQYF
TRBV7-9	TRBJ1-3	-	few	TGTGCCAGCAGCCCTTCAACAGTCTCTGGAAACACCATATATTTT	CASSPSTVSGNTIYF
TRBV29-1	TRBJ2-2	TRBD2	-	TGCAGCGTTTTCGGGACTAGCGGGAGGCGGAGCGGGGAGCTGTTTTTT	CSVFGTSGRRSGELFF
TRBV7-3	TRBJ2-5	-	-	TGTGCCAGCAGCTTAGGGGTAGGGCCCCGGCAAGAGACCCAGTACTTC	CASSLGVGPRQETQYF
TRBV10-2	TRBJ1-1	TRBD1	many	TGCGCCAGCGGCGGGGACAGGGGGGTCACTGAAGCTTTCTTT	CASGGDRGVTEAFF
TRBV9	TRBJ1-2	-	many	TGTGCCAGCAGCGCGGGACTAAACTATGGCTACACCTTC	CASSAGLNYGYTF
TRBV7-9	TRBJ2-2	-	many	TGTGCCAGCAGCTTAGGCACACAGGCGAACACCGGGGAGCTGTTTTTT	CASSLGTQANTGELFF
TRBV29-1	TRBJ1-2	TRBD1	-	TGCAGCGTCGGACAGGGAGGGAATGGCTACACCTTC	CSVGQGGNGYTF
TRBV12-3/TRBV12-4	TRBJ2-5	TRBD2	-	TGTGCCAGCAGGCTACTAGCGGGGGGCGAGACCCAGTACTTC	CASRLLAGGETQYF
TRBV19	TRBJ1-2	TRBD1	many	TGTGCCAGTAGTATGAGTCCGGGACAGAAGAACTATGGCTACACCTTC	CASSMSPGQKNYGYTF
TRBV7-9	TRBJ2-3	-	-	TGTGCCAGCAGCTTTAAGGAAGATACGCAGTATTTT	CASSFKEDTQYF
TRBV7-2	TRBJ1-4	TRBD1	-	TGTGCCAGCAGCTTGAGGGGACAGCCTAATGAAAAACTGTTTTTT	CASSLRGQPNEKLFF
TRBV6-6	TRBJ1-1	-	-	TGTGCCAGCAGTTACCTACATGACACTGAAGCTTTCTTT	CASSYLHDTEAFF
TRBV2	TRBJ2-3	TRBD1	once	TGTGCCAGCAGTGAGTGGACAGGGAGCACAGATACGCAGTATTTT	CASSEWTGSTDTQYF
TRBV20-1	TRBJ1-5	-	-	TGCAGTGCTAGAGGAGGGGACTATCAGCCCCAGCATTTT	CSARGGDYQPQHF
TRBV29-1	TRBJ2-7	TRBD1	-	TGCAGCGTTGAATTAGGGACAGTATCCTACGAGCAGTACTTC	CSVELGTVSYEQYF
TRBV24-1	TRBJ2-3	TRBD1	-	TGTGCCACCAGTGATTCCCGGGACAGGGGGAAAGATACGCAGTATTTT	CATSDSRDRGKDTQYF
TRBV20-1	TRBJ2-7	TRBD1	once	TGCAGTGCTAGAGCCTGGGACAGGGTCGCCTACGAGCAGTACTTC	CSARAWDRVAYEQYF
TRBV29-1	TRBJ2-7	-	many	TGCAGCGTTGAGGGGGGAGGCGAGCAGTACTTC	CSVEGGGEQYF